This T cell receptor (beta chain) was identified in a study of blood T cell repertoires in COVID-19. Points on this clone: The identical CDR3 is also encoded by other nucleotide sequences in the sample.

TCRdb's table, derived via immunoSEQ multiplex PCR, lists solely in-frame clones and lacks some. Found here are about 350,000 clones, roughly 87% of them singletons; the top ten hold just under 3%. Germline V gene data show CDR1 as GTSNPN and CDR2 as SVGIG (reference sequence). Trimming took 5 bases from V and 4 from J, leaving 6 bases between them. This CDR3 is 11 amino acids long. This chain connects TRBV30 to TRBJ1-5; D is uncertain. Sequencing used PBMCs or T cells enriched from blood (not recorded which). The clonotype comes from a woman in her 30s who had recovered from COVID-19. The CDR3 sequence: CAWGLNQPQHF. CDR3 bases: TGTGCCTGGGGGCTAAATCAGCCCCAGCATTTT.